This T cell receptor beta chain was recorded in a study of shared clonotypes between healthy human individuals. The CDR3 has 15 residues. Germline V lookup: CDR1 PRHDT, CDR2 FYEKMQ (reference sequence). Trimming cost V 0 bases and J 5 bases; bases outside gene matches: 4. Sequencing was performed with immunoSEQ multiplex PCR; in TCRdb, only in-frame clones are kept and a portion is missing. Here the sample spans approximately 2,000,000 clones, around 93% being singletons. This sequence originates from a young man in good health. Some clones in this sample may be carry-over from other donors' samples. The V and J genes are TRBV13 and TRBJ2-5, with TRBD1 matching over 9 bases. Source material: naive CD4+ T cells from PBMCs. The subset was: CD45RA+ positively selected. This CDR3 reads CASSLGDRGYETQYF. CDR3 nucleotides: TGTGCCAGCAGCTTAGGGGACAGGGGCTACGAGACCCAGTACTTC.